A single sample gave rise to the 28 T cell receptor beta chains below, sequenced in a study of CD8+ T cells in alopecia areata. cDNA prepared by RNA extraction and subsequent reverse transcription served as the template for sequencing. Generated by immunoSEQ multiplex PCR, the TCRdb table keeps only in-frame clones and is missing some. The sample yields tens of thousands of clones, about 44% seen once. The material sequenced was NKG2D-low CD8+ T cells sorted from blood. Receptors were obtained from a human donor with alopecia areata.

The sample holds a few counts of this clone. The V and J genes are TRBV7-2 and TRBJ2-1; TRBD2 matches 9 bases. Trimming took 4 bases from V and 7 from J; bases not matched to a gene: 8. From germline, CDR1 is SGHTA and CDR2 FQGNSA. The CDR3 extends over 15 amino acids. CDR3 coding DNA: TGTGCCAGCAGCTCCGGAACTAGCGGGCAGAATGAGCAGTTCTTC. Its protein product is CASSSGTSGQNEQFF.

Details on this clone: It is unclear where the CDR3 begins or ends on the DNA, so no DNA is shown, and the CDR3 is as TCRdb lists it. This sequence joins TRBV28 and TRBJ2-1; the DNA was not compared with TRBD2, the D call given in the table. The germline CDR1 and CDR2 sequences are MDHEN and SYDVKM. The CDR3 totals 13 residues, both ends included. The CDR3 protein is CASSSSFAGGAFF.

This clone has more than one count but fewer than ten. This chain joins TRBV7-9 and TRBJ2-7, with D perhaps matching TRBD1 (6 bases). The CDR3 is 14 amino acids. Germline V gene lookup returns CDR1 SEHNR and CDR2 FQNEAQ (reference sequence). V was pared by 5 bases and J by 2 bases, with 13 bases between. CDR3 sequence: CASSPPAGAYEQYF. The DNA for the CDR3 is TGTGCCAGCAGCCCGCCGGCAGGGGCCTACGAGCAGTACTTC.

This chain joins TRBV19 and TRBJ2-1; D unclear. Between the trimmed V and J ends, which lost 6 bases and 7 bases, there was a span of 13 bases. The CDR3 length is 13 residues. Germline V lookup: CDR1 LNHDA, CDR2 SQIVND (reference sequence). The CDR3 region is CASSMGFSNEQFF. The DNA for the CDR3 is TGTGCCAGTAGCATGGGATTTTCTAATGAGCAGTTCTTC.

V usage is TRBV9 and J usage is TRBJ2-6, with a tentative D call TRBD2 (6 bases). With 3 bases removed from V and 1 base from J, the gap between germline ends came to 14 bases. The CDR3 spans 17 residues. The germline gives CDR1 SGDLS, CDR2 YYNGEE. The CDR3 region has the DNA TGTGCCAGCAGCGGGGGAGGCGGTCCGTCTGGGGCCAACGTCCTGACTTTC. Its translation is CASSGGGGPSGANVLTF. Drawing the rest from reference TRBV9 and TRBJ2-6, the complete variable domain is DSGVTQTPKHLITATGQRVTLRCSPRSGDLSVYWYQQSLDQGLQFLIQYYNGEERAKGNILERFSAQQFPDLHSELNLSSLELGDSALYFCASSGGGGPSGANVLTFGAGSRLTVL.

This chain links TRBV11-3 with TRBJ2-2, with D perhaps TRBD2 (6 bases). V was cut by 5 bases and J by 3 bases, with 13 bases left in between. Germline assignment: CDR1 SGHNT and CDR2 YENEEA. The CDR3 has 15 residues. The CDR3 loop reads CASSTRTGDTGELFF. The DNA of the CDR3 is TGTGCCAGCAGCACCCGGACGGGGGACACCGGGGAGCTGTTTTTT.

V is TRBV2 and J is TRBJ2-5; the D is unclear. Trimming took 4 bases from V and 5 from J, leaving 8 bases between them. Germline V CDR1 and CDR2: SNHLY, FYNNEI. The CDR3 runs 12 residues. This CDR3 reads CASSVLQETQYF. The CDR3 DNA reads TGTGCCAGCAGTGTATTACAGGAGACCCAGTACTTC. Drawing the rest from reference TRBV2 and TRBJ2-5, the complete variable domain is EPEVTQTPSHQVTQMGQEVILRCVPISNHLYFYWYRQILGQKVEFLVSFYNNEISEKSEIFDDQFSVERPDGSNFTLKIRSTKLEDSAMYFCASSVLQETQYFGPGTRLLVL.

The genes are TRBV27 and TRBJ2-1; D is possibly TRBD1 (6 bases). V was trimmed by 6 bases and J by 4 bases, leaving 7 bases between them. The CDR3 contains 12 residues. In germline, CDR1 is MNHEY, CDR2 SMNVEV (reference sequence). This chain's CDR3 is CASRTGYNEQFF. The CDR3, as DNA: TGTGCCAGCAGGACAGGTTACAATGAGCAGTTCTTC.

The rearrangement uses TRBV7-2 and TRBJ2-7, with no clear D. V lost 1 base to trimming and J lost 4 bases, with 17 bases between them. Germline lookup yields CDR1 SGHTA and CDR2 FQGNSA. CDR3 size: 16 residues. The CDR3 loop reads CASSLELSRAAYEQYF. The CDR3 coding sequence is TGTGCCAGCAGCTTAGAGCTGTCCCGGGCCGCTTACGAGCAGTACTTC.

V is TRBV19 and J is TRBJ2-1; 7 bases line up with TRBD2. Trimming took 1 base from V and 6 from J; bases not matched to a gene: 3. CDR3 length: 14 amino acids. Per the germline V gene, CDR1 is LNHDA and CDR2 is SQIVND (reference sequence). The CDR3 sequence: CASSIAGGLNEQFF. CDR3 DNA sequence: TGTGCCAGTAGTATAGCGGGAGGTCTCAATGAGCAGTTCTTC.

This clone has more than one count but fewer than ten. The CDR3 is CASSQGTGPYEQYF. CDR3 DNA: TGTGCCAGCAGCCAAGGGACCGGTCCCTACGAGCAGTACTTC. This chain uses TRBV14 with TRBJ2-7; D is undetermined. The CDR3 sequence is 14 residues long. V was shortened by 1 base and J by 2 bases, with 9 bases between the two germline ends. From germline, CDR1 is SGHDN and CDR2 FVKESK.

This clone has a handful of counts. The same CDR3 also results from other DNA sequences found in this sample. This rearrangement joins TRBV7-9 to TRBJ2-7; D is uncertain. The CDR3 extends over 11 amino acids. Trimming pared 4 bases from V and 2 bases from J, leaving 3 bases between. CDR1 and CDR2 (germline): SEHNR, FQNEAQ (reference sequence). As DNA, the CDR3 is TGTGCCAGCAGCTCCCCCTACGAGCAGTACTTC. Residues: CASSSPYEQYF.

This clone was observed once. The chain has TRBV4-3 and TRBJ2-2, with TRBD2 identical over 7 bases. This CDR3 has 14 amino acids. V was pared by 3 bases and J by 6 bases, with 4 bases of the junction left unmatched. Germline lookup yields CDR1 LGHNA and CDR2 YSLEER. Here the CDR3 DNA reads TGCGCCAGCAGCCAGGGGGAGGGTTCCGGGGAGCTGTTTTTT. Protein sequence: CASSQGEGSGELFF.

This chain links TRBV4-1 with TRBJ2-3; D may be TRBD1 (5 bases). The V and J ends lost 0 bases and 0 bases respectively, with 10 bases between them. The CDR3 consists of 16 residues. Germline CDR1 reads MGHRA; CDR2 reads YSYEKL. CDR3 in DNA: TGCGCCAGCAGCCAAGATCGCCAGGGAAGCACAGATACGCAGTATTTT. Translating gives CASSQDRQGSTDTQYF.

The rearrangement joins TRBV29-1 to TRBJ2-1; 9 bases fit TRBD2. The CDR3 contains 14 residues. The ends lost 2 bases at V and 8 bases at J; junction bases unmatched: 7. Germline CDR1 SQVTM, CDR2 ANQGSEA. CDR3 coding DNA: TGCAGCGTTGAATTAGCGGGGGCCCAGGATGAGCAGTTCTTC. Encoded protein: CSVELAGAQDEQFF.

V usage is TRBV7-2 and J usage is TRBJ1-2; D is ambiguous. V dropped 5 bases and J dropped 2 bases, with 15 bases sitting between them. Germline values: CDR1 SGHTA, CDR2 FQGNSA. This CDR3 comprises 15 residues. This chain's CDR3 is CASSRSDGLNYGYTF. The DNA for the CDR3 is TGTGCCAGCAGCCGTTCCGACGGATTAAACTATGGCTACACCTTC.

The chain joins TRBV13 to TRBJ1-4, with a tentative D call TRBD1 (6 bases). This CDR3 is built from 12 residues. The germline gives CDR1 PRHDT, CDR2 FYEKMQ (reference sequence). Between the trimmed V and J ends, which lost 4 bases and 12 bases, there was a span of 12 bases. The CDR3 protein is CASSSRGIQLFF. Written as DNA, the CDR3 is TGTGCCAGCAGCTCAAGGGGGATTCAACTGTTTTTT.

The chain uses TRBV5-1 and TRBJ2-1, with 9 bases fitting TRBD2. The germline CDR1 and CDR2 sequences are SGHRS and YFSETQ. V was clipped by 4 bases and J by 4 bases; unmatched bases: 9. The CDR3 has 16 amino acids. Written as DNA, the CDR3 is TGCGCCAGCAGCCCGCCCGAAGGACTAGCGTACAATGAGCAGTTCTTC. Its translation: CASSPPEGLAYNEQFF. The whole variable domain, filled in from reference TRBV5-1 and TRBJ2-1, reads KAGVTQTPRYLIKTRGQQVTLSCSPISGHRSVSWYQQTPGQGLQFLFEYFSETQRNKGNFPGRFSGRQFSNSRSEMNVSTLELGDSALYLCASSPPEGLAYNEQFFGPGTRLTVL.

Only a few counts were recorded for this clone. The genes are TRBV23-1 and TRBJ2-3; D is possibly TRBD1 or TRBD2 (5 bases each). TRBV23-1 is placed among ORFs of uncertain function. Trimming removed 6 bases from V and 6 bases from J, with 22 bases in between. The CDR3 contains 16 residues. In DNA, the CDR3 is TGCGCCAGCAGCCGATTGGGACGGTGGTACGATGATACGCAGTATTTT. As protein: CASSRLGRWYDDTQYF.

This chain joins TRBV7-6 and TRBJ2-5, with D perhaps matching TRBD1 or TRBD2 (6 bases each). Trimming cost V 5 bases and J 5 bases, with 21 bases left between them. This CDR3 is built from 16 residues. In germline, CDR1 is SGHVS, CDR2 FNYEAQ. The DNA of the CDR3 is TGTGCCAGCAGCACTGAACCCCGAGGGGGGTCGGAGACCCAGTACTTC. Its protein is CASSTEPRGGSETQYF.

The chain combines TRBV27 with TRBJ2-2, with 10 positions matching TRBD2. This CDR3 has 18 amino acids. Germline CDR1 MNHEY, CDR2 SMNVEV (reference sequence). V shed 5 bases and J 3 bases; nucleotides not matched to a gene: 12. The CDR3 protein is CASSPSPGLALYTGELFF. DNA for the CDR3: TGTGCCAGCAGTCCGTCACCGGGACTAGCGCTGTACACCGGGGAGCTGTTTTTT.

The chain uses TRBV19 and TRBJ1-2; 9 nucleotides line up with TRBD1. CDR1 and CDR2 from the germline V gene are LNHDA and SQIVND (reference sequence). Losses at the gene ends were 7 bases for V and 4 bases for J; bases not matched to a gene: 7. This CDR3 region has 14 residues. The CDR3 here is CASTPGQGPYGYTF. DNA of the CDR3: TGTGCCAGTACCCCGGGACAGGGTCCCTATGGCTACACCTTC.

The genes are TRBV7-9 and TRBJ2-2; a weak D match, TRBD2 (6 bases). Trimming removed 9 bases at V and 6 bases at J, with 11 bases between. The CDR3 is 12 amino acids. The germline V gene has CDR1 SEHNR and CDR2 FQNEAQ (reference sequence). In DNA form, the CDR3 reads TGTGCCAGTGCGGAGGGGTCCGGGGAGCTGTTTTTT. Encoded protein: CASAEGSGELFF.

This clone was detected a few times. The V call is TRBV28, the J call TRBJ2-3; D might be TRBD2 (6 bases). Trimming stripped 3 bases from V and 2 bases from J, with 15 bases between. CDR3 length equals 16 residues. The germline V gene encodes CDR1 MDHEN and CDR2 SYDVKM. This chain's CDR3 is CASSLGGRPPTDTQYF. The DNA of the CDR3 is TGTGCCAGCAGTTTGGGTGGGAGGCCACCCACAGATACGCAGTATTTT.

The rearrangement joins TRBV25-1 to TRBJ2-3; possible D gene TRBD2, 6 bases. Germline values: CDR1 MGHDK, CDR2 SYGVNS. V dropped 8 bases and J dropped 4 bases, with 13 bases sitting between them. There are 13 residues in the CDR3. The CDR3 loop reads CASHTGGADTQYF. The CDR3 DNA reads TGTGCCAGCCATACCGGAGGGGCAGATACGCAGTATTTT.

This chain connects TRBV27 to TRBJ2-3; 9 bases map to TRBD2. The junction had 3 bases not matched to a gene; V was cut back by 3 bases and J by 5 bases. The CDR3 extends over 14 amino acids. Germline values: CDR1 MNHEY, CDR2 SMNVEV (reference sequence). The DNA for the CDR3 is TGTGCCAGCAGTTTGGGACTAGCTGGAGATACGCAGTATTTT. Amino acid sequence: CASSLGLAGDTQYF.

This clone was observed a few times. V usage is TRBV18 and J usage is TRBJ2-3; no clear D gene. From germline, CDR1 is KGHSH and CDR2 LQKENI. The ends were cut back, 6 bases at V and 0 bases at J, with 10 bases in the middle. This CDR3 comprises 14 residues. This CDR3 is CASSRTGSTDTQYF. The CDR3 region has the DNA TGTGCCAGCTCTCGAACCGGGAGCACAGATACGCAGTATTTT.

The chain has TRBV5-1 and TRBJ2-7; 9 positions agree with TRBD1. Germline loops: CDR1 SGHRS, CDR2 YFSETQ. Trimming took 3 bases from V and 4 from J; bases not matched to a gene: 5. The CDR3 is made up of 14 amino acids. Written as DNA, the CDR3 is TGCGCCAGCAGCTCCGGGACAGGGTCGTACGAGCAGTACTTC. It codes for CASSSGTGSYEQYF. Combining the CDR3 with reference TRBV5-1 and TRBJ2-7 gives the whole variable domain KAGVTQTPRYLIKTRGQQVTLSCSPISGHRSVSWYQQTPGQGLQFLFEYFSETQRNKGNFPGRFSGRQFSNSRSEMNVSTLELGDSALYLCASSSGTGSYEQYFGPGTRLTVT.